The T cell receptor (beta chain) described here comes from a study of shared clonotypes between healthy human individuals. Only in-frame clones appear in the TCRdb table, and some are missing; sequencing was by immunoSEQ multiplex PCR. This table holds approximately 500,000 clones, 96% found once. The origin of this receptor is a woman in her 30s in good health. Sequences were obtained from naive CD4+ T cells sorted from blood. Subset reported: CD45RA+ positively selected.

This chain's CDR3 is CASSLSRIRGAEQFF. CDR3 DNA: TGTGCCAGCAGTTTATCTAGAATTCGGGGAGCGGAGCAGTTCTTC. The J gene is TRBJ2-1, the V gene TRBV27, with D perhaps TRBD2 (5 bases). Germline loops: CDR1 MNHEY, CDR2 SMNVEV (reference sequence). The CDR3 extends over 15 amino acids. V shed 0 bases and J shed 10 bases, with 16 bases lying between them.